The sequence of this T cell receptor beta chain was determined in a study of cytomegalovirus exposure and HLA in healthy donors. Study findings and constraints: Within an earlier analysis, most TCR beta V segments proved productive either about 87% or about 30% of the time. What a later analysis showed was that several of the most significant clusters appeared linked to common viral pathogens.

A multiplex PCR was run with 60 Vbeta primers and 13 Jbeta primers. Original methodology: As a later analysis found, there were approximately 80 million unique TCR beta chains, of which roughly 11 million were shared. Profiling relied on immunoSEQ multiplex PCR, and the TCRdb table lists in-frame clones only, not all of them. V, J and clone size derive from that table, while D and trimming were established from the DNA sequence. The sample includes 150,000 or so clones, roughly 80% of them seen just once. Comments on this clone: The antigen remains unidentified.

This CDR3 contains 17 residues. Germline V lookup: CDR1 SEHNR, CDR2 FQNEAQ (reference sequence). V was trimmed by 1 base and J by 0 bases, leaving 15 bases between them. Sequencing used PBMCs. The chain joins TRBV7-9 to TRBJ2-5; TRBD2 is a possible D gene (6 bases). This sequence originates from a man aged 45-65 years in good health and CMV-seropositive. The CDR3 bases are TGTGCCAGCAGCTTAGGCCCCGGGAGTGCCGACCAAGAGACCCAGTACTTC. Its translation is CASSLGPGSADQETQYF.